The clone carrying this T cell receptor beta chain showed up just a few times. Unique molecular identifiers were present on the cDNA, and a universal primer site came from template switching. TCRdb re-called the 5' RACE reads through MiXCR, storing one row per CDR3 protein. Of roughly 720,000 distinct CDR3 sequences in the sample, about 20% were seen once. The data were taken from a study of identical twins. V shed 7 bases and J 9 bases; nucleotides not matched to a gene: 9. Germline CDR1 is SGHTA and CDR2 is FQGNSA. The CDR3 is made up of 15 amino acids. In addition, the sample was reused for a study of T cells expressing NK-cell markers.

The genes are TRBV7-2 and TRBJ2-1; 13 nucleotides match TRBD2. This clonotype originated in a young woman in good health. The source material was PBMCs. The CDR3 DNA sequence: TGTGCCAGCAAACCCGGGACTAGCGGGATCGTTGAGCAGTTCTTC. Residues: CASKPGTSGIVEQFF.